This TCR beta chain was obtained from a study of early T cells in non-severe SARS-CoV-2 infection (dated by TCRdb to the early 2020s). In the study overall: Because TCR sequencing was done on bulk RNA from unsorted whole blood, the alpha and beta chains could not be paired.

This clonotype was observed at least ten times. The antigen this receptor binds is unknown. There are no base qualities to consult, and no much larger clone falls within one base. Beyond this particular receptor, the publication reports: VDJdb matching was skewed toward anti-spike CD8 responses and likely underestimated virus-specific expansions, missing private and CD4 specificities.

The receptor library was made with 5' RACE. This sample was sequenced with a NextSeq 500. The TCR library protocol attached unique molecular identifiers to individual cDNA molecules to correct for sequencing error and PCR bias. Sequencing covered both TCR alpha and beta chains, and within each sample the abundances of alpha and beta sequences were tightly co-correlated. The paper's data handling went like this. V gene, J gene and CDR3 annotation of TCR sequences was performed with Decombinator V4. TCRs were defined as expanded if a significant change between any two time points was detected under a Poisson model with p below 0.0001. TCR abundances were normalised to the total number of TCRs sequenced per sample and expressed as counts per million. TRAV1-2 paired with TRAJ12, TRAJ20 or TRAJ33 defined MAIT TCRs, while TRAV10 paired with TRAJ18 defined iNKT TCRs. VDJdb, accessed on 1 November 2021, was searched for TCRs annotated for CMV, EBV and SARS-CoV-2, and TCRs annotated for more than one antigen were excluded. TCRdb applied fastp at Q25 and MiXCR to the public reads, then kept only in-frame beta chains. For every CDR3 protein sequence, its rows merge into one entry that carries the most common genes and DNA. What appears here as the V and J calls and clone size reflects TCRdb's work, not the paper's. Within this sample are 15,000 to 25,000 distinct CDR3 sequences, with approximately 4.4% of them counted one time only. The ten largest clonotypes hold about 7% of the sample.

This was a case-control study nested in a cohort of healthcare workers in London, UK, who had nasopharyngeal swab PCR tests and blood samples taken every week. Healthcare workers were recruited during the week of the UK lockdown, between 23 and 31 March 2020, and followed weekly for up to roughly 15 weeks. Inclusive of the bounding cysteine and phenylalanine, the CDR3 is 16 residues long. Only the CDR3 part of the read is kept: 48 bases, read in frame from the first base. V sheds 0 bases and J sheds 4 bases, leaving 11 bases between their ends. In the germline V gene, CDR1 corresponds to SGDLS and CDR2 to YYNGEE.

Recombination connected TRBV9 to TRBJ2-6; the D gene is perhaps TRBD1 or TRBD2, as each covers 5 bases. Material: whole blood. The sequence was collected from an adult who was a healthcare worker with PCR-confirmed SARS-CoV-2 infection or an uninfected control (not recorded which). The DNA sequence follows: TGTGCCAGCAGCGTAGAGCGAGGGGCCGGGGCCAACGTCCTGACTTTC. This gives the protein CASSVERGAGANVLTF.